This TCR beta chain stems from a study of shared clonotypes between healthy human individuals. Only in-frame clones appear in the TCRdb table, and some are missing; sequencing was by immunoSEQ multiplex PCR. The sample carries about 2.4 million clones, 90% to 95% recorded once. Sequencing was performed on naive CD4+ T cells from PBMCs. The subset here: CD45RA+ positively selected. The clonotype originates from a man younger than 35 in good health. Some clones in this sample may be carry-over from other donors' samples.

In DNA form, the CDR3 reads TGTGCCAGCAGGAAGGATGAAAAACTGTTTTTT. This sequence encodes CASRKDEKLFF. V and J are TRBV6-6 and TRBJ1-4, with D unclear. The CDR3 loop spans 11 amino acids. V was pared by 6 bases and J by 6 bases, with 5 bases between. Germline-derived CDR1 and CDR2 are MNHNY and SVGAGI (reference sequence).